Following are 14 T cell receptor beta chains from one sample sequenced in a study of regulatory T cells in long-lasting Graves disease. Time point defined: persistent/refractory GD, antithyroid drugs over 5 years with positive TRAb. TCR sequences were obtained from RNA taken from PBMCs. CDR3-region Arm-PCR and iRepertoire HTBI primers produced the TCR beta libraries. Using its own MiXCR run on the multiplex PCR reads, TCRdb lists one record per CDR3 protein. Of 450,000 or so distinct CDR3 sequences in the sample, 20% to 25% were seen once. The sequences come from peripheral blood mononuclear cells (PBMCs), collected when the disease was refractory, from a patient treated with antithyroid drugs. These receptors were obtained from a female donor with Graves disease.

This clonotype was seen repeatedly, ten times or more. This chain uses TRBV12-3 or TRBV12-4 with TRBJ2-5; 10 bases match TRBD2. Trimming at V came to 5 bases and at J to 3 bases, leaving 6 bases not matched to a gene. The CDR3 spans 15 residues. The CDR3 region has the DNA TGTGCCAGCAGTCCCGTTGGACTAGCGGAAGAGACCCAGTACTTC. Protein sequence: CASSPVGLAEETQYF.

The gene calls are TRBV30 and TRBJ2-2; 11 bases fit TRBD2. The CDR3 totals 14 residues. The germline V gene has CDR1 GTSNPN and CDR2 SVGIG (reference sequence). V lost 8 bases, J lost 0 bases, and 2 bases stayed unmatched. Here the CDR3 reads CAGGLAANTGELFF. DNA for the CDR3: TGTGCCGGGGGACTAGCGGCGAACACCGGGGAGCTGTTTTTT.

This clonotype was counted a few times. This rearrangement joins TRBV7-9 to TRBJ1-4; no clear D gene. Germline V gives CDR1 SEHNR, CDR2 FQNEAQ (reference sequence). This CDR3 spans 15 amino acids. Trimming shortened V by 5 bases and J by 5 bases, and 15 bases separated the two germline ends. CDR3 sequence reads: CASSPRGDINEKLFF. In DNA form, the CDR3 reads TGTGCCAGCAGCCCGCGAGGCGATATAAATGAAAAACTGTTTTTT.

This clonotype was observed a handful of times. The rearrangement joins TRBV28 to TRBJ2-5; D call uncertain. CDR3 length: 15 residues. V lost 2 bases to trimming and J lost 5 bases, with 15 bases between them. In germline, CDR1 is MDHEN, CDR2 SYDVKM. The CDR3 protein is CASSLRDLPKETQYF. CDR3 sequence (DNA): TGTGCCAGCAGTTTAAGAGACCTTCCCAAGGAGACCCAGTACTTC.

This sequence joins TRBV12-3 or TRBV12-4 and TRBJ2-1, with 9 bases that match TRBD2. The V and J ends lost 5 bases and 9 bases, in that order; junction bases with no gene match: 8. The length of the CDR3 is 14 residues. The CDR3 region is CASSVSGSGGEQFF. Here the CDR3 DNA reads TGTGCCAGCAGTGTTAGCGGGAGCGGGGGTGAGCAGTTCTTC.

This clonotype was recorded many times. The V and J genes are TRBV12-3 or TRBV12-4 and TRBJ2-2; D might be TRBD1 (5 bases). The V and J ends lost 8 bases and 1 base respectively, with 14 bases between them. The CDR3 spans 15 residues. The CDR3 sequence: CASGPSRGNTGELFF. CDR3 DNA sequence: TGTGCCAGCGGACCCAGTAGGGGGAACACCGGGGAGCTGTTTTTT.

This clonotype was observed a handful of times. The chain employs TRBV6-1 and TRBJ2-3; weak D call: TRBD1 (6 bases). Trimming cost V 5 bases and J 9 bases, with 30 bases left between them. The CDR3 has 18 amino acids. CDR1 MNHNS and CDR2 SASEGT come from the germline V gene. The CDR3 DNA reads TGTGCCAGCAGTCCCCTGGTGAGCGGCTCCTCCAGAAGGGGGACGCAGTATTTT. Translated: CASSPLVSGSSRRGTQYF.

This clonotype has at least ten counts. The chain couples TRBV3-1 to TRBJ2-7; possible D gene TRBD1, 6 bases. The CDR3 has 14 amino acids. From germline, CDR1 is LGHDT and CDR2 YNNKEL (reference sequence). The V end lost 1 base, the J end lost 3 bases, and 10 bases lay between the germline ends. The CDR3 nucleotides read TGTGCCAGCAGCCAAGCGGGGACAAACTACGAGCAGTACTTC. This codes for CASSQAGTNYEQYF.

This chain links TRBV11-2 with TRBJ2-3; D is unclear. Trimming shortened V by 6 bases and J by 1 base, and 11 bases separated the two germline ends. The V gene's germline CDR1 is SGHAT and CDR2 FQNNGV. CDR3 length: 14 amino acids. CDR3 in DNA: TGTGCCAGCAGTGGCTGGCTGGGCACAGATACGCAGTATTTT. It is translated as CASSGWLGTDTQYF. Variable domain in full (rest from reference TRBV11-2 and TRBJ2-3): EAGVAQSPRYKIIEKRQSVAFWCNPISGHATLYWYQQILGQGPKLLIQFQNNGVVDDSQLPKDRFSAERLKGVDSTLKIQPAKLEDSAVYLCASSGWLGTDTQYFGPGTRLTVL.

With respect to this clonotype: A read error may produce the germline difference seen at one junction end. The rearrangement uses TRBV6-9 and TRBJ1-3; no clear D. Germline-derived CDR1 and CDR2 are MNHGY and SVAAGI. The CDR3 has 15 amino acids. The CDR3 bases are TGTGCCAGCAGTTCTTTCTCTAACTCTAGAAACACCATATATTTT. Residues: CASSSFSNSRNTIYF.

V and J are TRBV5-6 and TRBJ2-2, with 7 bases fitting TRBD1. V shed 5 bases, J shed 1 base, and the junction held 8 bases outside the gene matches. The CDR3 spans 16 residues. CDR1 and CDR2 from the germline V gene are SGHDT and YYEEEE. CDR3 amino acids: CASRLIRDRNTGELFF. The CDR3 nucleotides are TGTGCCAGCAGGCTTATCCGGGACAGGAACACCGGGGAGCTGTTTTTT.

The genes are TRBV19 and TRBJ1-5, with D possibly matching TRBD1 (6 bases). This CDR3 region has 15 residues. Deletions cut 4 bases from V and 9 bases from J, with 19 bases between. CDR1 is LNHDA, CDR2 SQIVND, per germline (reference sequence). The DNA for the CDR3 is TGTGCCAGTAGTAACCAAAGGGGGGCGGCGGGGCCCCAGCATTTT. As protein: CASSNQRGAAGPQHF.

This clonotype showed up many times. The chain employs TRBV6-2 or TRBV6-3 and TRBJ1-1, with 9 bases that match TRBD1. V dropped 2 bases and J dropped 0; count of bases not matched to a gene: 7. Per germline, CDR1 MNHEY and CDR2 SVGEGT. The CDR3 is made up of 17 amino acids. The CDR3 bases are TGTGCCAGCAGTTACGGCGGGACAGGGCTCATGAACACTGAAGCTTTCTTT. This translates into CASSYGGTGLMNTEAFF.

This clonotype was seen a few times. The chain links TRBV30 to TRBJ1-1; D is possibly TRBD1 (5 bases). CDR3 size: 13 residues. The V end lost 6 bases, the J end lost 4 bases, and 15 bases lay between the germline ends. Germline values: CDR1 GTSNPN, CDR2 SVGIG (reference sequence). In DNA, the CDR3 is TGTGCCTGTACGGAGGGGACGGTCACTGAAGCTTTCTTT. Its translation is CACTEGTVTEAFF.